This T cell receptor beta chain came from a study of T cell clones after liver transplantation. At the level of the study: Subjects received no induction therapy and standard immunosuppression until randomization at 12-24 months post-transplant.

The CDR3 extends over 16 amino acids. V lost 0 bases and J lost 6; bases outside the gene matches: 8. Germline V gives CDR1 MGHRA, CDR2 YSYEKL. This clone was seen more than once but under ten times. The method was immunoSEQ multiplex PCR; TCRdb's version includes in-frame clones alone and lacks a portion of them. The data show 5,000 to 6,500 clones, with over 70% seen just once and around 13% held by the top ten. The chain employs TRBV4-1 and TRBJ2-4; the match to TRBD2 covers 7 bases. This sequence was found in a human patient who received a liver transplant. Some T cells may arise from the graft donor. The source was CD8+ T cells from blood, collected approximately 3.5 years after liver transplant. CDR3 sequence reads: CASSQDPGERGNIQYF. Here the CDR3 DNA reads TGCGCCAGCAGCCAAGATCCGGGGGAGCGGGGAAACATTCAGTACTTC.